The 19 T cell receptor beta chains given below trace back to one sample, sequenced in a study of CD8+ T cells in alopecia areata. TCR sequencing used cDNA made by reverse transcription of extracted RNA. This table comes from immunoSEQ multiplex PCR, and its TCRdb copy is limited to in-frame clones, with some not included. The sample lists approximately 150,000 clones, about 90% occurring once. Specimen: CD8+ T cells sorted from blood, collected at week 0. The receptor source for this set is a human donor with alopecia areata.

The rearrangement joins TRBV29-1 to TRBJ1-1, with D possibly TRBD1 on 5 matching bases. The CDR3 has 10 amino acids. The V gene's germline CDR1 is SQVTM and CDR2 ANQGSEA. The V gene lost 7 bases and the J gene lost 4 bases, with 7 bases spanning the gap. CDR3 amino acids: CSGGGTEAFF. The CDR3 DNA sequence: TGCAGCGGGGGGGGCACTGAAGCTTTCTTT.

The rearrangement joins TRBV7-9 to TRBJ2-5; D call uncertain. The end of the DNA aligns better with TRBJ2-7, so the J call may be wrong. The CDR3 is 12 residues long. Germline V gene sequence: CDR1 SEHNR, CDR2 FQNEAQ (reference sequence). CDR3 residues: CASSHTEYEQYF. For the CDR3, the DNA is TGTGCCAGCAGCCATACCGAATACGAGCAGTACTTC.

The chain joins TRBV6-6 to TRBJ1-4; D call uncertain. The CDR3 extends over 12 amino acids. Trimming pared 2 bases from V and 6 bases from J, leaving 4 bases between. Germline CDR1 MNHNY, CDR2 SVGAGI (reference sequence). CDR3 in DNA: TGTGCCAGCAGTTACGTGGATGAAAAACTGTTTTTT. This sequence encodes CASSYVDEKLFF.

The chain carries TRBV7-6 and TRBJ1-1; TRBD1 aligns across 8 bases. The CDR3 is 16 residues long. V gave up 4 bases and J gave up 1 base; unmatched junction bases: 8. Per the germline V gene, CDR1 is SGHVS and CDR2 is FNYEAQ. The CDR3 nucleotides read TGTGCCAGCAGCTCCGGGGCAGGGGGCCAGAACACTGAAGCTTTCTTT. Residues: CASSSGAGGQNTEAFF. Complete variable domain (other parts from reference TRBV7-6 and TRBJ1-1): GAGVSQSPRYKVTKRGQDVALRCDPISGHVSLYWYRQALGQGPEFLTYFNYEAQQDKSGLPNDRFSAERPEGSISTLTIQRTEQRDSAMYRCASSSGAGGQNTEAFFGQGTRLTVV.

The J gene is TRBJ1-2, the V gene TRBV2; a possible D gene is TRBD1 (6 bases). The CDR3 is 14 residues long. Trimming pared 6 bases from V and 5 bases from J, leaving 16 bases between. Germline V gives CDR1 SNHLY, CDR2 FYNNEI. CDR3 region: CASRAGTSRYGYTF. CDR3 nucleotides: TGTGCCAGCAGGGCCGGGACATCTCGATATGGCTACACCTTC.

The chain joins TRBV5-6 to TRBJ2-7; 10 nucleotides match TRBD1. The V gene's germline CDR1 is SGHDT and CDR2 YYEEEE. The junction had 16 bases not matched to a gene; V was cut back by 4 bases and J by 3 bases. This CDR3 has 18 residues. The CDR3 here is CASSIWTGGDRSHYEQYF. The CDR3 nucleotides are TGTGCCAGCAGCATCTGGACAGGGGGAGATAGATCTCACTACGAGCAGTACTTC.

This clone showed up just once. The V gene is TRBV2, the J gene TRBJ2-1; 7 nucleotides align to TRBD2. From germline, CDR1 is SNHLY and CDR2 FYNNEI. CDR3 length: 15 amino acids. V trimming: 7 bases; J trimming: 6 bases; junction bases outside the gene matches: 12. CDR3 DNA: TGTGCCAGCATCGACGGGCTAGCGGACTTCAATGAGCAGTTCTTC. It yields the protein CASIDGLADFNEQFF.

J is TRBJ2-7 and V is TRBV5-1; D may be TRBD1 or TRBD2 (5 bases each). Germline assignment: CDR1 SGHRS and CDR2 YFSETQ. The germline V and J ends were trimmed by 4 bases and 2 bases, with 13 bases remaining between them. The CDR3 runs to 14 residues. The CDR3 is CASSTGTSAYEQYF. CDR3 nucleotide sequence: TGCGCCAGCAGCACCGGGACCTCAGCCTACGAGCAGTACTTC.

This clone was counted only a few times. This chain links TRBV5-6 with TRBJ2-1; no clear D. This CDR3 spans 16 amino acids. Germline CDR1 SGHDT, CDR2 YYEEEE. Trimming removed 1 base at V and 4 bases at J, with 15 bases between. The CDR3: CASSLYLGVSYNEQFF. CDR3 in DNA: TGTGCCAGCAGCTTGTATCTGGGTGTGTCATACAATGAGCAGTTCTTC.

The chain employs TRBV27 and TRBJ2-7; a weak D match, TRBD1 (5 bases). The CDR3 is 14 amino acids. Germline V lookup: CDR1 MNHEY, CDR2 SMNVEV (reference sequence). The V and J ends lost 4 bases and 4 bases respectively, with 14 bases between them. The chain's CDR3 is CASSSLETEYEQYF. CDR3 sequence (DNA): TGTGCCAGCAGTTCTCTGGAGACAGAGTACGAGCAGTACTTC.

DNA of the CDR3: TGCGCCAGCAGCAGCCTGACTTCGCTAGATACGCAGTATTTT. Protein sequence: CASSSLTSLDTQYF. The rearrangement links TRBV5-1 to TRBJ2-3; D gene unclear. The CDR3 has 14 residues. V lost 4 bases to trimming and J lost 5 bases, with 14 bases between them. Germline V CDR1 and CDR2: SGHRS, YFSETQ.

This chain connects TRBV7-3 to TRBJ2-3; D may be TRBD2 (5 bases). Trimming stripped 2 bases from V and 0 bases from J, with 12 bases between. This CDR3 is built from 16 residues. Germline V CDR1 and CDR2: SGHTA, FQGTGA. For the CDR3, the DNA is TGTGCCAGCAGCTTAGCGGGCATTTCTAGCACAGATACGCAGTATTTT. Its translation is CASSLAGISSTDTQYF.

Concerning this clone: Other DNA sequences in the sample encode the same CDR3. V usage is TRBV11-2 and J usage is TRBJ2-7, with 9 bases fitting TRBD2. With V trimmed by 5 bases and J by 4 bases, 12 bases remained unmatched. Germline V gives CDR1 SGHAT, CDR2 FQNNGV. There are 16 residues in the CDR3. The DNA of the CDR3 is TGTGCCAGCAGCCTTGTAACTAGCGGGCCTATTTACGAGCAGTACTTC. Its translation is CASSLVTSGPIYEQYF.

The chain carries TRBV19 and TRBJ2-7, with 8 bases lining up with TRBD1. The germline CDR1 and CDR2 sequences are LNHDA and SQIVND (reference sequence). CDR3 length equals 15 residues. Trimming at V came to 2 bases and at J to 5 bases, leaving 8 bases not matched to a gene. The CDR3 coding sequence is TGTGCCAGTAGTATATCCCGACAGGGGAAGGACGAGCAGTACTTC. Its protein product is CASSISRQGKDEQYF.

The rearrangement uses TRBV11-2 and TRBJ2-7; D gene ambiguous. Trimming took 5 bases from V and 2 from J, leaving 13 bases between them. This CDR3 has 14 amino acids. Germline V lookup: CDR1 SGHAT, CDR2 FQNNGV. CDR3: CASSQDPGPYEQYF. The DNA of the CDR3 is TGTGCCAGCAGCCAAGATCCCGGCCCCTACGAGCAGTACTTC. The whole variable domain, remainder taken from reference TRBV11-2 and TRBJ2-7, is EAGVAQSPRYKIIEKRQSVAFWCNPISGHATLYWYQQILGQGPKLLIQFQNNGVVDDSQLPKDRFSAERLKGVDSTLKIQPAKLEDSAVYLCASSQDPGPYEQYFGPGTRLTVT.

This rearrangement joins TRBV7-8 to TRBJ2-7; D gene uncertain. Germline-derived CDR1 and CDR2 are SGHVS and FQNEAQ. CDR3 size: 12 residues. V was clipped by 0 bases and J by 7 bases, with 7 bases between them. DNA of the CDR3: TGTGCCAGCAGCTTAGCAGGCAGAGAGCAGTACTTC. Translation: CASSLAGREQYF.

This clone turned up a few times. This chain links TRBV9 with TRBJ2-2; D unresolved. Germline V gene sequence: CDR1 SGDLS, CDR2 YYNGEE. V was cut by 3 bases and J by 2 bases, with 11 bases left in between. The CDR3 contains 15 residues. CDR3 sequence reads: CASSAPEPNTGELFF. Here the CDR3 DNA reads TGTGCCAGCAGCGCACCAGAACCCAACACCGGGGAGCTGTTTTTT.

This rearrangement joins TRBV7-9 to TRBJ2-7; D unclear. The CDR3 is 13 amino acids. Germline assignment: CDR1 SEHNR and CDR2 FQNEAQ (reference sequence). Trimming cost V 8 bases and J 1 base, with 12 bases left between them. The CDR3 reads CASVLSRSYEQYF. CDR3 sequence (DNA): TGTGCCAGCGTTTTATCCCGATCCTACGAGCAGTACTTC.

The chain is built from TRBV19 and TRBJ2-3; D gene ambiguous. V dropped 4 bases and J dropped 6 bases, with 11 bases sitting between them. The CDR3 runs to 13 residues. Per the germline V gene, CDR1 is LNHDA and CDR2 is SQIVND (reference sequence). The CDR3 here is CASSTDAVDTQYF. DNA of the CDR3: TGTGCCAGTAGTACGGACGCGGTCGATACGCAGTATTTT.